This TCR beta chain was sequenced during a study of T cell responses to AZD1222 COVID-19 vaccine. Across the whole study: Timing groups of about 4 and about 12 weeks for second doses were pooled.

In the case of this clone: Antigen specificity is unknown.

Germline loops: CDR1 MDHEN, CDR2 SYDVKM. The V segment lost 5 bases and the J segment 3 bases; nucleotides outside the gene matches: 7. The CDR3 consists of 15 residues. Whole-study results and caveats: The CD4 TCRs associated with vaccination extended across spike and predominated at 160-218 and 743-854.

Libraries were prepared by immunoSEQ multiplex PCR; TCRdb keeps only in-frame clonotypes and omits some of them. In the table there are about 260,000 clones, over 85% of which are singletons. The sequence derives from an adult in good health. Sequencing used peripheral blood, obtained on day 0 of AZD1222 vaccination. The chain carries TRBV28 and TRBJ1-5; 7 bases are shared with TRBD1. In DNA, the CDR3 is TGTGCCAGCAGTCCACCGGGACAGTCCAATCAGCCCCAGCATTTT. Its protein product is CASSPPGQSNQPQHF. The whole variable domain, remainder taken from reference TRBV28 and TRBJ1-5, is DVKVTQSSRYLVKRTGEKVFLECVQDMDHENMFWYRQDPGLGLRLIYFSYDVKMKEKGDIPEGYSVSREKKERFSLILESASTNQTSMYLCASSPPGQSNQPQHFGDGTRLSIL.